This T cell receptor (beta chain) originates from a study of cytomegalovirus exposure and HLA in healthy donors. CDR3 length equals 15 residues. The germline V gene encodes CDR1 MGHRA and CDR2 YSYEKL. V was shortened by 1 base and J by 3 bases, with 13 bases between the two germline ends. Study-wide results and caveats: Per published reports, the classifier diagnosed cytomegalovirus status with high specificity and sensitivity.

To note about this clone: The antigen remains undetermined.

The table came from immunoSEQ multiplex PCR; TCRdb's copy has only in-frame clones and leaves some out. The sample shows about 360,000 clones, roughly 89% of them seen only once. V usage is TRBV4-1 and J usage is TRBJ2-7; a weak D match, TRBD2 (6 bases). This TCR derives from a young woman in good health and CMV-seronegative. What was sequenced was PBMCs. This CDR3 is CASSQGDWTNYEQYF. The CDR3 DNA is TGCGCCAGCAGCCAAGGGGACTGGACGAACTACGAGCAGTACTTC.